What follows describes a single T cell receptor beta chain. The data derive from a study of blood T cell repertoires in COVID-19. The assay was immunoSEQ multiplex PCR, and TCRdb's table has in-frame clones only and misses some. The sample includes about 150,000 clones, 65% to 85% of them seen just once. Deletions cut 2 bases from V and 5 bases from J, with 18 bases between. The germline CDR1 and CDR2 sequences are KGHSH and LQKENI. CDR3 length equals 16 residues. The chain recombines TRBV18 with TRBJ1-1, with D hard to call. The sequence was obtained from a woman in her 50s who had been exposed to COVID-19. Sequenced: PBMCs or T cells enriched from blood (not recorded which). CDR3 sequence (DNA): TGTGCCAGCTCACCATTCGAGATGCGCACGGGAACTGAAGCTTTCTTT. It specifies CASSPFEMRTGTEAFF.